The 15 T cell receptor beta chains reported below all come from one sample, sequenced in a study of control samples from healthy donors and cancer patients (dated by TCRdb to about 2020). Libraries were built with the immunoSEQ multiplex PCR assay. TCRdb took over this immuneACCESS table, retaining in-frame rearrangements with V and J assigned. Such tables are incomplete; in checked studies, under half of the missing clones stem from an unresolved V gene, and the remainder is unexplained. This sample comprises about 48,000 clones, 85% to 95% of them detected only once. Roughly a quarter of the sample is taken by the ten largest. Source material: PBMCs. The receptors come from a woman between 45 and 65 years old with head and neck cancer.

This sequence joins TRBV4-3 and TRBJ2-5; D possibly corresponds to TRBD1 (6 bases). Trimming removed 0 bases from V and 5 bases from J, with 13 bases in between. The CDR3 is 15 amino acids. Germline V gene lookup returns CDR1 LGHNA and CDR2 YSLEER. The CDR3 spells CASSQDPRGRETQYF. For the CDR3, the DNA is TGCGCCAGCAGCCAAGACCCCAGGGGAAGGGAGACCCAGTACTTC.

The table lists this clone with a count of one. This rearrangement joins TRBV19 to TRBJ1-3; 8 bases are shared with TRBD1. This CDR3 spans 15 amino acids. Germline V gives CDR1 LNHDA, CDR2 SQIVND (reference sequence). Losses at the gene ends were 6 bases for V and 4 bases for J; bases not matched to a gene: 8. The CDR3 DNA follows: TGTGCCAGTAGAAAAGCAGGGGGCTCGGGAAACACCATATATTTT. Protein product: CASRKAGGSGNTIYF.

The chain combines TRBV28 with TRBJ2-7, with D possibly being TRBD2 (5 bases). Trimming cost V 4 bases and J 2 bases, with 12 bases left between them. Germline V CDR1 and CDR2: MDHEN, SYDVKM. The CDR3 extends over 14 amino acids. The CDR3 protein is CASSWRTDTYEQYF. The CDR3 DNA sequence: TGTGCCAGCAGTTGGCGGACTGATACCTACGAGCAGTACTTC.

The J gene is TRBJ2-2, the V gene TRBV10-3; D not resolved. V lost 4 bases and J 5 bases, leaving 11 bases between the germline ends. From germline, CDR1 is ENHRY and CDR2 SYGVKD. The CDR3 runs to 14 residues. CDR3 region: CAISGHQVTGELFF. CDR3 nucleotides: TGTGCCATCAGTGGGCATCAGGTTACCGGGGAGCTGTTTTTT.

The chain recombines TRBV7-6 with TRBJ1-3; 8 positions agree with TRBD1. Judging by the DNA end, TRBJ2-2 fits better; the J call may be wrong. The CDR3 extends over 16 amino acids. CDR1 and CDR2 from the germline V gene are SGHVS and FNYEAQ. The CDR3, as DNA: TGTGCCAGCAGCGGTAGGACAGGGCGAGGGACCGGGGAGCTGTTTTTT. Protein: CASSGRTGRGTGELFF.

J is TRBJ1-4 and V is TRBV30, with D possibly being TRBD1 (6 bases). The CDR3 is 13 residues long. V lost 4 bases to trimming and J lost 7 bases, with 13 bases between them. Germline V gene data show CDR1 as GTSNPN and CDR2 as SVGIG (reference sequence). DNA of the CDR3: TGTGCCTGGACTACAGGGTATTTTGAAAAACTGTTTTTT. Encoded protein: CAWTTGYFEKLFF.

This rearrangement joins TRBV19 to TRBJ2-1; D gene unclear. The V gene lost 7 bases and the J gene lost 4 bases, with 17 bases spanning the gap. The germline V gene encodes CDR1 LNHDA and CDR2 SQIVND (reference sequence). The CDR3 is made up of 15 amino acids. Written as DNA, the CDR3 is TGTGCCAGTAATAGGCCGTCCGGGTCGTACAATGAGCAGTTCTTC. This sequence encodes CASNRPSGSYNEQFF.

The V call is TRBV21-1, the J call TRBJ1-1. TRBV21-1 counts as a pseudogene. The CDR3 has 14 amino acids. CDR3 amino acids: CASSNAVGQTEAFF. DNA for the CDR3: TGTGCCAGCAGCAACGCGGTGGGTCAAACTGAAGCTTTCTTT.

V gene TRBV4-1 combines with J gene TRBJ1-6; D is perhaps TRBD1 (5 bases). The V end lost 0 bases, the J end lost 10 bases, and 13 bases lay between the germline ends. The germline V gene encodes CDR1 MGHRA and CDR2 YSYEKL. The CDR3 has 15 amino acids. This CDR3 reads CASSQDGGVRSPLHF. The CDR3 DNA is TGCGCCAGCAGCCAAGATGGGGGGGTCAGGTCACCCCTCCACTTT.

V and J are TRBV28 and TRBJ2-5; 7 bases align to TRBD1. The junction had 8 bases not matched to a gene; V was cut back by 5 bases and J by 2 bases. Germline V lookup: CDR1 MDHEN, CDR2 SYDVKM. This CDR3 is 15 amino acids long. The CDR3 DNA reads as TGTGCCAGCAGTGCCTGGGACAGATCGCAAGAGACCCAGTACTTC. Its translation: CASSAWDRSQETQYF.

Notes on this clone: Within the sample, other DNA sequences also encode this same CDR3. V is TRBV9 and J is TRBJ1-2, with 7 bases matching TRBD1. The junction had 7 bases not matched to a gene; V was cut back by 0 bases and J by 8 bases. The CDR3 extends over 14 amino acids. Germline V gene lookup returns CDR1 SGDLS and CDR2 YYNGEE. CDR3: CASSVDRGGGGYTF. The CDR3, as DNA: TGTGCCAGCAGCGTAGACAGGGGCGGGGGGGGCTACACCTTC.

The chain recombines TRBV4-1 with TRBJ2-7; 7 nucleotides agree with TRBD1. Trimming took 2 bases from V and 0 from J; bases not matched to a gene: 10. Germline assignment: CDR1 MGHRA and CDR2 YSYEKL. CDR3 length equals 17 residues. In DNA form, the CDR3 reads TGCGCCAGCAGCCAACTTGGATGGGGACAGTACTCCTACGAGCAGTACTTC. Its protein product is CASSQLGWGQYSYEQYF.

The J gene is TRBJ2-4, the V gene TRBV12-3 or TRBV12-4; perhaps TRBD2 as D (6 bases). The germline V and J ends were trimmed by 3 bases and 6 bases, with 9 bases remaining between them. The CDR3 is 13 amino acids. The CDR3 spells CASSFGTLNIQYF. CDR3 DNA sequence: TGTGCCAGCAGTTTTGGGACTCTAAACATTCAGTACTTC.

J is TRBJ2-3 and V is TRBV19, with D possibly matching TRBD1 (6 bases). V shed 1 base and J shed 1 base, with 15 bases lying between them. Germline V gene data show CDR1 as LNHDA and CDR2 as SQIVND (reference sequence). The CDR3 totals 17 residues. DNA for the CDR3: TGTGCCAGTAGTATAGTGATGGGGGCCCCTGGCACAGATACGCAGTATTTT. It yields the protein CASSIVMGAPGTDTQYF.

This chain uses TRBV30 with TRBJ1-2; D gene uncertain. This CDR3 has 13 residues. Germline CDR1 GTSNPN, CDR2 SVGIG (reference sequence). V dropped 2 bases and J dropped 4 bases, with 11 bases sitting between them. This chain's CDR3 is CAWSPLSFYGYTF. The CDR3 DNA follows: TGTGCCTGGAGTCCTCTCTCCTTCTATGGCTACACCTTC.